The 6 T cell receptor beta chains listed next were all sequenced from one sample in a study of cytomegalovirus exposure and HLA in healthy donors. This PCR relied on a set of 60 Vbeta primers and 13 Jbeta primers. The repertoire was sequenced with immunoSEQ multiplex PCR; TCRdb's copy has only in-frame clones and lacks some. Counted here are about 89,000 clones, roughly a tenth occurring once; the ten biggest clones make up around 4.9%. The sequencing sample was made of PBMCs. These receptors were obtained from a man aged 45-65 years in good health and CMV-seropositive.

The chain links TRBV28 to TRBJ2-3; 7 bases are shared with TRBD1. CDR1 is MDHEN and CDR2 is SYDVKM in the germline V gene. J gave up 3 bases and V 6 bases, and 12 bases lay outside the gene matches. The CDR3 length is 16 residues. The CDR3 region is CASRPRQGKGTDTQYF. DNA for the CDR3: TGTGCCAGCAGGCCTCGACAGGGAAAAGGAACAGATACGCAGTATTTT.

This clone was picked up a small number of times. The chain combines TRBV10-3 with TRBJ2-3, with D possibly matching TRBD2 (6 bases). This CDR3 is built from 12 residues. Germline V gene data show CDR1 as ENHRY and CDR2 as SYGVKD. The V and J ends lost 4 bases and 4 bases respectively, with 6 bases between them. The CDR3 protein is CAISAGADTQYF. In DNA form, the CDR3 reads TGTGCCATCAGTGCGGGGGCAGATACGCAGTATTTT.

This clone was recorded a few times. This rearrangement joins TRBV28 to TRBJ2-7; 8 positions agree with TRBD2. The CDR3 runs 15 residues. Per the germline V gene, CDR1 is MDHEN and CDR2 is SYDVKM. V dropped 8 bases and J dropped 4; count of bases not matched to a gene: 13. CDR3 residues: CASCAVSGSIYEQYF. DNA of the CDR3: TGTGCCAGCTGCGCTGTAAGCGGGAGCATTTACGAGCAGTACTTC.

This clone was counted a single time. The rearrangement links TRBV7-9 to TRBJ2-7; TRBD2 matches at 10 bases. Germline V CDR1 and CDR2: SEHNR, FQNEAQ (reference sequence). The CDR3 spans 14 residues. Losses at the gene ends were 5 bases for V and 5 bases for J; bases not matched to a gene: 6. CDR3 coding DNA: TGTGCCAGCAGCCTTCCTACTAGCGGGAACGAGCAGTACTTC. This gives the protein CASSLPTSGNEQYF.

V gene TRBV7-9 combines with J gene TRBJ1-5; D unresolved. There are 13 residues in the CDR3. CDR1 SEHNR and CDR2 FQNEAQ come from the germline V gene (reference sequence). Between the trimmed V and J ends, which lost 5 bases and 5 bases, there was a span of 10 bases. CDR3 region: CASSPTSHQPQHF. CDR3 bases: TGTGCCAGCAGCCCGACAAGTCATCAGCCCCAGCATTTT.

CDR3 in amino acids: CASGADYGYTF. DNA for the CDR3: TGTGCCAGCGGGGCTGACTATGGCTACACCTTC. V and J are TRBV7-9 and TRBJ1-2; tentatively, D is TRBD1 (5 bases). This CDR3 is built from 11 residues. The V end was cut by 8 bases, the J end by 3 bases, with 7 bases between. Germline lookup yields CDR1 SEHNR and CDR2 FQNEAQ (reference sequence).